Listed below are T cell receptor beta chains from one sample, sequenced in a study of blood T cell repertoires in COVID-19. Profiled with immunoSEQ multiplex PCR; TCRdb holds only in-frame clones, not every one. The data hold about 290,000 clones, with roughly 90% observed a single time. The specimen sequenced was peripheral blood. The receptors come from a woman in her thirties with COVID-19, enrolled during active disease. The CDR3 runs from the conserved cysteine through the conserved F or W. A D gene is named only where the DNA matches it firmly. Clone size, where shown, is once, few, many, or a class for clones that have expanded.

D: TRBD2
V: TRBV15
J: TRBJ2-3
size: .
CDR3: CATSRGLAGEYTQYF
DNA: TGTGCCACCAGCAGGGGACTAGCGGGGGAGTATACGCAGTATTTT

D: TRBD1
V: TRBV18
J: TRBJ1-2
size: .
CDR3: CASSPNRGGYTF
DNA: TGTGCCAGCTCGCCTAACAGGGGCGGCTACACCTTC

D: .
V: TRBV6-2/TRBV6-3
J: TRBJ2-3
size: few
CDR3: CASTPQGASDTQYF
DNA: TGTGCCAGCACCCCGCAAGGGGCATCTGATACGCAGTATTTT

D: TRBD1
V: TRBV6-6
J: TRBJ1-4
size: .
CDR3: CAIKQGGANEKLFF
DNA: TGTGCCATCAAACAGGGGGGGGCTAATGAAAAACTGTTTTTT

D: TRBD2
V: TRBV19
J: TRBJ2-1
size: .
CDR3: CASSRLLAGAYNEQFF
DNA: TGTGCCAGTAGTCGACTCCTAGCGGGGGCCTACAATGAGCAGTTCTTC

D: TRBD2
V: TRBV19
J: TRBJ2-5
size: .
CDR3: CASSPNRGGQETQYF
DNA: TGTGCCAGTAGTCCCAACCGGGGGGGACAAGAGACCCAGTACTTC

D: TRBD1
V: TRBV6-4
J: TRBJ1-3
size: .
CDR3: CASSVRTGQGNTIYF
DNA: TGTGCCAGCAGTGTCCGGACAGGGCAAGGAAACACCATATATTTT

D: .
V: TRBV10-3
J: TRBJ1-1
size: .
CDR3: CAISAPGQGRYTEAFF
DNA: TGTGCCATCAGTGCACCCGGGCAGGGTCGGTACACTGAAGCTTTCTTT

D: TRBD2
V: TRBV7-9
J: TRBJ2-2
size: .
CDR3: CASSDSGGIMTGELFF
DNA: TGTGCCAGCAGCGACTCGGGGGGGATAATGACCGGGGAGCTGTTTTTT

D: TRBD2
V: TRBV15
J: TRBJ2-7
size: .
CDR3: CATSRDVSIGLAPYEQYF
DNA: TGTGCCACCAGCAGAGATGTCAGCATCGGACTAGCCCCCTACGAGCAGTACTTC

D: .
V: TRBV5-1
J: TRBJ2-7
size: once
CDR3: CASSLALVRDTAYEQYF
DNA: TGCGCCAGCAGCTTGGCGCTCGTCCGGGACACTGCGTACGAGCAGTACTTC

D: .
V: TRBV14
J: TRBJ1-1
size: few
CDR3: CASSHQGAGVTEAFF
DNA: TGTGCCAGCAGCCACCAAGGCGCAGGGGTCACTGAAGCTTTCTTT

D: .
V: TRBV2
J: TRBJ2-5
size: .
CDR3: CASSRLMTYQETQYF
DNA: TGTGCCAGCAGCAGACTAATGACGTACCAAGAGACCCAGTACTTC

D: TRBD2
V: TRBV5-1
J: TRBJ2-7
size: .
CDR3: CASSLMQRGVPYEQYF
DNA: TGCGCCAGCAGCTTGATGCAGCGGGGGGTCCCCTACGAGCAGTACTTC

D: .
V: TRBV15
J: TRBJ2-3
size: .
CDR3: CATSRDHYFSSF
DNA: TGTGCCACCAGCAGAGATCATTACTTTTCTAGTTTT

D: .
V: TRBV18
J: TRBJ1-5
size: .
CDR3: CASSPWGRELNQPQHF
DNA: TGTGCCAGCTCACCATGGGGGAGGGAACTAAATCAGCCCCAGCATTTT

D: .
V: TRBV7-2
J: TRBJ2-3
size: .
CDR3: CASSLDSNRGTDTQYF
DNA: TGTGCCAGCAGCCTCGACTCCAACCGGGGCACAGATACGCAGTATTTT

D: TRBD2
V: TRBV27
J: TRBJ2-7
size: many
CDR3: CASSFTGGHEQYF
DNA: TGTGCCAGCAGTTTTACGGGGGGTCACGAGCAGTACTTC

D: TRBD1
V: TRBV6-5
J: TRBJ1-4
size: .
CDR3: CASGTGQLGKLFF
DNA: TGTGCCAGCGGGACAGGACAACTGGGGAAACTGTTTTTT

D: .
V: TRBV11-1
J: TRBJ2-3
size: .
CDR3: CASSLYTTDSQYF
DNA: TGTGCCAGCAGCCTCTATACCACAGATTCGCAGTATTTT

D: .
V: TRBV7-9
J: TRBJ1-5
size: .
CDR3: CASSPIETGIHQPQHF
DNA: TGTGCCAGCAGCCCGATAGAGACAGGAATTCATCAGCCCCAGCATTTT

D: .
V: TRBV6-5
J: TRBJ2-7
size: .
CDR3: CASTTGYYEQYF
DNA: TGTGCCAGCACGACAGGTTACTACGAGCAGTACTTC

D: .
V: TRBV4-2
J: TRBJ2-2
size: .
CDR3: CASSQDQLARNTGELFF
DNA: TGTGCCAGCAGCCAAGATCAACTAGCTAGGAACACCGGGGAGCTGTTTTTT

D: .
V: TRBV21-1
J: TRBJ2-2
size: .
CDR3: CASSQPFGTQPIGELFF
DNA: TGTGCCAGCAGCCAACCCTTCGGGACTCAACCCATCGGGGAGCTGTTTTTT

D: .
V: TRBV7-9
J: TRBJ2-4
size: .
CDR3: CASSLGQGFRIQYF
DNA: TGTGCCAGCAGCTTAGGTCAGGGCTTTAGGATTCAGTACTTC

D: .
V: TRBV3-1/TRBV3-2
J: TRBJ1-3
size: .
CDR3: CASSQIIRYSGNTIYF
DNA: TGTGCCAGCAGCCAAATCATCAGATACTCTGGAAACACCATATATTTT